This T cell receptor (beta chain) was recovered during a study of metastatic and nonmetastatic thyroid tumors. For the study at large: Repertoires were compared across blood and tumor or nodule tissue from malignant and benign thyroid patients.

None of the patients had undergone any treatment ahead of thyroid surgery. This clone was seen a handful of times. A read error may produce the germline difference seen at one junction end. TCRdb re-processed the PCR reads through MiXCR. The sample yields under 25,000 clones, around 28% seen once. Sequencing was done on a sample of blood. The TCR was taken from a female donor with papillary thyroid cancer or a benign thyroid nodule (not recorded which). Some clones in this sample may be carry-over from other donors' samples.

The DNA for the CDR3 is TGTGCCAGCAGTGAAGCGCGGGGGGTTAGACACTATTTC. This sequence encodes CASSEARGVRHYF. The rearrangement joins TRBV6-1 to TRBJ2-4; the match to TRBD2 covers 8 bases. The CDR3 length is 13 residues. In germline, CDR1 is MNHNS, CDR2 SASEGT.